This TCR beta chain was recorded in a study of T cell responses to AZD1222 COVID-19 vaccine. Study results and limitations: Among vaccine-associated CD4 TCRs, coverage spanned spike, with dominance at 160-218 and 743-854. Unmutated variant regions reportedly attract nearly half of all spike-specific TCRs. It should be noted that donors were predominantly white British and more often female, and clonal diversity was possibly underestimated.

For this clone: Its antigen remains unknown.

V lost 5 bases, J lost 5 bases, and 9 bases lay in between. The CDR3 runs to 13 residues. Germline V gives CDR1 WNHNN, CDR2 SYGVQD (reference sequence). Clones were sequenced by immunoSEQ multiplex PCR, and TCRdb holds only the in-frame ones, with some missing. The table records some 130,000 clones, 91% of them present only once. Material: peripheral blood, obtained on day 0 of AZD1222 vaccination. This receptor was identified in an adult in good health. This rearrangement joins TRBV10-1 to TRBJ2-2, with D possibly being TRBD1 (6 bases). The CDR3 spells CASSSRGTGELFF. CDR3 bases: TGCGCCAGCAGTAGCAGGGGTACCGGGGAGCTGTTTTTT.